A selection of T cell receptor beta chains follows, all from one sample in a study of somatic mutations in cytotoxic T cells in rheumatoid arthritis. Clones were read by immunoSEQ multiplex PCR, and TCRdb kept only the in-frame ones, dropping some. The sample carries under 15,000 clones, 80% to 85% recorded once. Sequenced material: CD8+ T cells sorted from blood. The receptors were gathered from a woman aged 55-69 years in good health. Both conserved end residues are part of each CDR3. D genes are given only for firm matches. Expanded clones are given a class, and other clones once, few, many or no size at all.

clone_size d_call j_call v_call cdr3_nt cdr3_aa
once - TRBJ2-4 TRBV21-1 TGTGCCAGCGTCAAGAAGGTCGGGTCTGCCAAAAACATTCAGTACTTC CASVKKVGSAKNIQYF
- TRBD2 TRBJ2-3 TRBV7-3 TGTGCCAGCAGCTTAGCGGGGGGGCCGACAGATACGCAGTATTTT CASSLAGGPTDTQYF
- TRBD1 TRBJ2-7 TRBV10-2 TGCGCCAGCAGTGAACCTCTCGACAGGGACTACGAGCAGTACTTC CASSEPLDRDYEQYF
- - TRBJ2-3 TRBV2 TGTGCCAGCAGTACCGAGCGCAGCACAGATACGCAGTATTTT CASSTERSTDTQYF
few TRBD2 TRBJ2-2 TRBV7-9 TGTGCCAGCAGCTTAGCCCCGGGACTAGCGGGAGCCACCGGGGAGCTGTTTTTT CASSLAPGLAGATGELFF
- - TRBJ1-2 TRBV2 TGTGCCAGCAGTGAGGGACACAGCAACTATGGCTACACCTTC CASSEGHSNYGYTF
few TRBD1 TRBJ1-5 TRBV29-1 TGCAGCGTTGGGACAGGGGGCGATCAGCCCCAGCATTTT CSVGTGGDQPQHF
- - TRBJ1-6 TRBV30 TGTGCCTGGAACCGGGACAAACCCCAAGGGTATAATTCACCCCTCCACTTT CAWNRDKPQGYNSPLHF
medium-sized TRBD2 TRBJ2-1 TRBV27 TGTGCCAGCATCACGGCGAATAGCGGGGGGCCGCAGTTCTTC CASITANSGGPQFF
- - TRBJ2-5 TRBV27 TGTGCCAGCAGTCTACTAGGCGAGCCAGGGACCCAGTACTTC CASSLLGEPGTQYF
few - TRBJ1-5 TRBV6-1 TGTGCCAGCAGTGAAGCGCTGGGAGTGAGCAATCAGCCCCAGCATTTT CASSEALGVSNQPQHF
- - TRBJ1-3 TRBV6-5 TGTGCCAGCAGTTATAACCCGGAGCTCTCTGGAAACACCATATATTTT CASSYNPELSGNTIYF
- - TRBJ1-1 TRBV30 TGTGCCTGGAGTGCTCAGGGATACACTGAAGCTTTCTTT CAWSAQGYTEAFF
- TRBD2 TRBJ2-5 TRBV7-8 TGTGCCAGCAGCTTAGGACTAGCGGTTCAAGAGACCCAGTACTTC CASSLGLAVQETQYF
- - TRBJ2-7 TRBV28 TGTGCCAGCAGTCCATTGTCGGCAGGGGCTTCCTACGAGCAGTACTTC CASSPLSAGASYEQYF
- - TRBJ2-4 TRBV19 TGTGCCAGTAGTCAGGTCAGGGTCGGAGCCAAAAACATTCAGTACTTC CASSQVRVGAKNIQYF
- - TRBJ2-5 TRBV2 TGTGCCAGCAGAGGAGAACTAGTTCAAGAGACCCAGTACTTC CASRGELVQETQYF
- TRBD1 TRBJ2-1 TRBV28 TGTGCCAGCAGTGGCGCAGGGGGATACAATGAGCAGTTCTTC CASSGAGGYNEQFF
- TRBD1 TRBJ1-5 TRBV4-1 TGCGCCAGCAGCCAAGAAGACAGGGGACATCAGCCCCAGCATTTT CASSQEDRGHQPQHF
- TRBD1 TRBJ2-3 TRBV2 TGTGCCAGCAGGTGGGGGACAGCGGTGACCAGAGATACGCAGTATTTT CASRWGTAVTRDTQYF
once TRBD1 TRBJ1-6 TRBV5-1 TGCGCCAGCAGCCCGGGGTCGGAGACAGGGGGCTCCTATAATTCACCCCTCCACTTT CASSPGSETGGSYNSPLHF
few - TRBJ1-2 TRBV28 TGTGCCACCCATCGGGGGGGTCTCCACTATGGCTACACCTTC CATHRGGLHYGYTF
- - TRBJ1-1 TRBV29-1 TGCAGCGTTGAAGATCCAGCTAAGGGGGAAGCTTTCTTT CSVEDPAKGEAFF
- - TRBJ2-5 TRBV21-1 TGTGCCACCCCTGGGCACCAAGAGACCCAGTACTTC CATPGHQETQYF
- TRBD1 TRBJ1-6 TRBV27 TGTGCCAGCAGTCCAGACGGGACAGGGGCCTTTAGAGATTCACCCCTCCACTTT CASSPDGTGAFRDSPLHF
- TRBD1 TRBJ2-2 TRBV7-3 TGTGCCAGCAGCTTACGCCTGCCTGGGACAGGGGAGGCCGGGGAGCTGTTTTTT CASSLRLPGTGEAGELFF
- TRBD2 TRBJ2-5 TRBV4-1 TGCGCCAGCAGCCAAGTGAGCGGGGGGGTAGGTGGAGAGACCCAGTACTTC CASSQVSGGVGGETQYF
- - TRBJ1-5 TRBV7-9 TGTGCCAGCAGCGAGTCAGGTAGCAATCAGCCCCAGCATTTT CASSESGSNQPQHF
- - TRBJ1-2 TRBV7-3 TGTGCCAGCAGCTTAGACGGGGGTGCTGGCTACACCTTC CASSLDGGAGYTF
- TRBD1 TRBJ2-5 TRBV5-4 TGTGCCAGCAGCCCCGGGACAGGGGCAGATGAGACCCAGTACTTC CASSPGTGADETQYF
- TRBD2 TRBJ2-3 TRBV6-4 TGTGCCAGCAGTGAAAGAACTAGCGGGGGGGCAGATACGCAGTATTTT CASSERTSGGADTQYF
- TRBD2 TRBJ2-3 TRBV4-2 TGTGCCAGCAGCCAGGAGCACGGGGGGGCGGAAGATACGCAGTATTTT CASSQEHGGAEDTQYF
- TRBD2 TRBJ2-3 TRBV27 TGTGCCAGCAGTTCATGGACTAGCGGGGGGACAGATACGCAGTATTTT CASSSWTSGGTDTQYF
- - TRBJ2-7 TRBV13 TGTGCCAGCAGCTTATCTTCGGGGGTTACCTCCTACGAGCAGTACTTC CASSLSSGVTSYEQYF
- TRBD2 TRBJ2-3 TRBV7-6 TGTGCCAGCAGCTTAGCGGGGGGGACAGATACGCAGTATTTT CASSLAGGTDTQYF
- TRBD2 TRBJ2-1 TRBV28 TGTGCCAGCAGTTCGATAGCGGGGGGCGACAATGAGCAGTTCTTC CASSSIAGGDNEQFF
- TRBD1 TRBJ2-7 TRBV9 TGTGCCAGCAGCGTAGAGGCAGGGGGCCCCTACGAGCAGTACTTC CASSVEAGGPYEQYF
- TRBD2 TRBJ2-3 TRBV9 TGCGCCAGCAGCGAGGTGGGGGGGAGCACAGATACGCAGTATTTT CASSEVGGSTDTQYF
- TRBD1 TRBJ2-1 TRBV18 TGTGCCAGCTCACCCCGGACAGGGGTCGATGAGCAGTTCTTC CASSPRTGVDEQFF
- TRBD1 TRBJ2-7 TRBV7-9 TGTGCCAGCAGCCAACCCAAAGACAGGGGCGGCTACGAGCAGTACTTC CASSQPKDRGGYEQYF
- TRBD1 TRBJ1-3 TRBV9 TGTGCCAGCAGTGATACGACAGGGAACTCTGGAAACACCATATATTTT CASSDTTGNSGNTIYF
- TRBD2 TRBJ2-7 TRBV11-2 TGTGCCAGCAGCTTAGATGGGACTAGACAGTACTTC CASSLDGTRQYF
few - TRBJ2-5 TRBV21-1 TGTGCCAGCAGCAAGGTTTACCGGGGACAAGAGACCCAGTACTTC CASSKVYRGQETQYF
- TRBD1 TRBJ2-2 TRBV2 TGTGCCAGCAGGCCAGGGGGCGGGGAGCTGTTTTTT CASRPGGGELFF
- TRBD1 TRBJ1-2 TRBV27 TGTGCCAGCAGTTTAGTCCCGGGACAGGGGGCATCCTTCTCTCACTATGGCTACACCTTC CASSLVPGQGASFSHYGYTF
- - TRBJ1-6 TRBV6-5 TGTGCCAGCAGTTACTCAGGGGCCTCACCCCTCCACTTT CASSYSGASPLHF
once TRBD1 TRBJ1-1 TRBV19 TGTGCCAGTAGTATAATGAGGGCAGGGGGGAACACTGAAGCTTTCTTT CASSIMRAGGNTEAFF
- - TRBJ1-4 TRBV27 TGTGCCAGCAGTTGGGCAGCAACTAATGAAAAACTGTTTTTT CASSWAATNEKLFF